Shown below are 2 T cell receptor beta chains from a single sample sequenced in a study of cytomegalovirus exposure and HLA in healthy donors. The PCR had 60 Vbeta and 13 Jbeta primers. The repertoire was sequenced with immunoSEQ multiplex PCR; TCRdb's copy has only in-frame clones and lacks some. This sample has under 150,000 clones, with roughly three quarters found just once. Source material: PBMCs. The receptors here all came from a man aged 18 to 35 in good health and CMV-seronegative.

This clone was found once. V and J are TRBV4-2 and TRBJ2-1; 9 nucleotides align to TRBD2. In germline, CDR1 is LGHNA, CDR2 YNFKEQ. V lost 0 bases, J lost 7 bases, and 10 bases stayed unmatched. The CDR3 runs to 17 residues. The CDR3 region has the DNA TGTGCCAGCAGCCAAGATCGCGCGGGGGGGCCTGGGAATGAGCAGTTCTTC. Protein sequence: CASSQDRAGGPGNEQFF.

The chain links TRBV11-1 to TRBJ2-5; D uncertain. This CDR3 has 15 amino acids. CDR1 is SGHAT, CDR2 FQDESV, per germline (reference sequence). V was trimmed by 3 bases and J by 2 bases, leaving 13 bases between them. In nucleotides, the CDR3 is TGTGCCAGCAGCTTGATGGTTAGAGCACAAGAGACCCAGTACTTC. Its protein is CASSLMVRAQETQYF.